The entry below gives a single TCR beta chain sequence along with its context. This record belongs to a study of blood T cell repertoires in COVID-19. Whole-study context: Samples of COVID-19 (acute and convalescent) were obtained from the United States, Italy and Spain. The analysed material was cDNA or gDNA that came from T cells, B-cell-depleted T cells, or PBMCs.

The assay was immunoSEQ multiplex PCR, and TCRdb's table has in-frame clones only and misses some. The sample records around 200,000 clones, 83% being singletons. Trimming removed 6 bases from V and 4 bases from J; junction bases left unmatched: 9. CDR1 is LGHNT and CDR2 is FRNRAP in the germline V gene. The CDR3 sequence is 15 residues long. Sequencing was performed on peripheral blood. This receptor was taken from a man aged 45 to 65 with active or convalescent COVID-19. The rearrangement links TRBV12-5 to TRBJ1-5; 7 nucleotides agree with TRBD1. The CDR3 nucleotides read TGTGCTAGTGGGCCCCCAGGACAGGCTAATCAGCCCCAGCATTTT. It yields the protein CASGPPGQANQPQHF.